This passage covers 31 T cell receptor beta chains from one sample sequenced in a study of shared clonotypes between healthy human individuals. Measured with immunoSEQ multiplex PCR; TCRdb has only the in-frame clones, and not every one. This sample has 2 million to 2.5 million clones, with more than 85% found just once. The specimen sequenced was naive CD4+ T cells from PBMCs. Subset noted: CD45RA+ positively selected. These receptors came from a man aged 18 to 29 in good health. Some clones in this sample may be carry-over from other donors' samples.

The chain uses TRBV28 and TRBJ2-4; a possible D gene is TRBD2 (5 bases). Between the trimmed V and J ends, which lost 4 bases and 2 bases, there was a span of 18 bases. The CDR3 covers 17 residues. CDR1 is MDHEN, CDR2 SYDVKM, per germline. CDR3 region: CASSSQRLILTKNIQYF. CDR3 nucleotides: TGTGCCAGCAGTTCCCAACGACTAATTCTAACCAAAAACATTCAGTACTTC.

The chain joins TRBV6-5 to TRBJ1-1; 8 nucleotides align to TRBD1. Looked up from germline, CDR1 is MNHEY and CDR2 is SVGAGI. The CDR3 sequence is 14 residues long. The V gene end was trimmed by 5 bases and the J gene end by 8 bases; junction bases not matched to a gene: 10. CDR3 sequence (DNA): TGTGCCAGCAGTCCCCCCGGACAGGGAGGCGAAGCTTTCTTT. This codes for CASSPPGQGGEAFF.

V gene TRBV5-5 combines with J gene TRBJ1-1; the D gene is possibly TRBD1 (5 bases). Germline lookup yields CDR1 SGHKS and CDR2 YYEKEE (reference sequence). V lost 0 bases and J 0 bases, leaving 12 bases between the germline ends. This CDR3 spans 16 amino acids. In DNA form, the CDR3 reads TGTGCCAGCAGCTTGGGGGGCCAGGGATTGAACACTGAAGCTTTCTTT. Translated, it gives CASSLGGQGLNTEAFF.

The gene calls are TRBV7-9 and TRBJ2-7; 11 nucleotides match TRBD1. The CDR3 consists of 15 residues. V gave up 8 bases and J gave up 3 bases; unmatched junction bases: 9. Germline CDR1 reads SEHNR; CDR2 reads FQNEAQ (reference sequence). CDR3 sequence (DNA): TGTGCCAGCGGGACGGACAGGGGGCGAAACTACGAGCAGTACTTC. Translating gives CASGTDRGRNYEQYF.

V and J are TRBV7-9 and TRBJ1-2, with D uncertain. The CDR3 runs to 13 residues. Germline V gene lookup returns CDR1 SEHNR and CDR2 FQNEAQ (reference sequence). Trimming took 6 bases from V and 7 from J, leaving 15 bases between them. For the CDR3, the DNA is TGTGCCAGCAGTCTGGAGGAACCGCTTGGCTACACCTTC. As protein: CASSLEEPLGYTF.

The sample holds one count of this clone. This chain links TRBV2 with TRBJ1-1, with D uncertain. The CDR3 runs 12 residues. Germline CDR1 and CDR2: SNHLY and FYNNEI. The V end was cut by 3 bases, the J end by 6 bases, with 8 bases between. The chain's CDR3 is CASSDFIAEAFF. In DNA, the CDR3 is TGTGCCAGCAGTGACTTTATAGCTGAAGCTTTCTTT.

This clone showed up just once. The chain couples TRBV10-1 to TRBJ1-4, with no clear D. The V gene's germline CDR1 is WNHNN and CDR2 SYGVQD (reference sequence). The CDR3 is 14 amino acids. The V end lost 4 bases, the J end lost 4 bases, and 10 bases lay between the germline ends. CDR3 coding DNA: TGCGCCAGCAGTGCGACTGAGTTTAATGAAAAACTGTTTTTT. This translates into CASSATEFNEKLFF.

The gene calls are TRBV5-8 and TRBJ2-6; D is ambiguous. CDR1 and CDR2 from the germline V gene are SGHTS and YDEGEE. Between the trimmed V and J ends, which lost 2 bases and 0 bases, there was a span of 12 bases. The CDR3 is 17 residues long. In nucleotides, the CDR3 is TGTGCCAGCAGCTTTACAGCCACCAGCTCTGGGGCCAACGTCCTGACTTTC. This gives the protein CASSFTATSSGANVLTF. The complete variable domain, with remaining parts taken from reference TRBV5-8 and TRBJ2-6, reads EAGVTQSPTHLIKTRGQQATLRCSPISGHTSVYWYQQALGLGLQFLLWYDEGEERNRGNFPPRFSGRQFPNYSSELNVNALELEDSALYLCASSFTATSSGANVLTFGAGSRLTVL.

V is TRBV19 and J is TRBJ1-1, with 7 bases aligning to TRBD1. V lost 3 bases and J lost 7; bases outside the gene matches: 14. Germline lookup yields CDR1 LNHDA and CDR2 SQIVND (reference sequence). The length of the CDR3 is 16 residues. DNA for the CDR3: TGTGCCAGTAGTATGACAGGGTTCTGGTGGAGGAGTGAAGCTTTCTTT. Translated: CASSMTGFWWRSEAFF.

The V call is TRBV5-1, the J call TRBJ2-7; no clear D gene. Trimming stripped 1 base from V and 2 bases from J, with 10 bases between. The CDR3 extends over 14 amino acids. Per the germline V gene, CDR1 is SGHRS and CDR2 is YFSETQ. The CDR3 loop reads CASSLFPATYEQYF. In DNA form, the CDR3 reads TGCGCCAGCAGCTTGTTCCCAGCAACCTACGAGCAGTACTTC. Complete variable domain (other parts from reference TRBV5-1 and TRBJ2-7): KAGVTQTPRYLIKTRGQQVTLSCSPISGHRSVSWYQQTPGQGLQFLFEYFSETQRNKGNFPGRFSGRQFSNSRSEMNVSTLELGDSALYLCASSLFPATYEQYFGPGTRLTVT.

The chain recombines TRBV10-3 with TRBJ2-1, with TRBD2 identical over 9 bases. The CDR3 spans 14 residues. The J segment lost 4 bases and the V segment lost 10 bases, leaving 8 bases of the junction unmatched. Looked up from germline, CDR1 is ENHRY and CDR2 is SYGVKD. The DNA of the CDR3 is TGTGCCACCGGTAGCGGGAGTGGGTACAATGAGCAGTTCTTC. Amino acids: CATGSGSGYNEQFF.

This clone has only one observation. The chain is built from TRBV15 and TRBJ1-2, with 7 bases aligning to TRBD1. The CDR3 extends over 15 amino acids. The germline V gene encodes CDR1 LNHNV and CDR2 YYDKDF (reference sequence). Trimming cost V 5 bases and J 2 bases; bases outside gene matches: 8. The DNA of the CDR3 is TGTGCCACCAGCCGGGGTGGAGGGGGCAACTATGGCTACACCTTC. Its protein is CATSRGGGGNYGYTF.

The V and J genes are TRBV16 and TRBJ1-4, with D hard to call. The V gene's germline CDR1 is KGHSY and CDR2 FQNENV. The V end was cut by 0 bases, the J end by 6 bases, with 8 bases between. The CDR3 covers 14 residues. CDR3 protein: CASSQSTPDEKLFF. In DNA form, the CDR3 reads TGTGCCAGCAGCCAATCAACACCGGATGAAAAACTGTTTTTT.

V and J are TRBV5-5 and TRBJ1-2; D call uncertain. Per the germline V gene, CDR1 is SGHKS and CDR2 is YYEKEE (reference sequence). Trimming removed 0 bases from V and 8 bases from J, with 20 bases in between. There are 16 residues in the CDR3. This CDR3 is CASSLESGQASTGYTF. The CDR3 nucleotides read TGTGCCAGCAGCTTGGAAAGCGGGCAGGCCAGTACCGGCTACACCTTC.

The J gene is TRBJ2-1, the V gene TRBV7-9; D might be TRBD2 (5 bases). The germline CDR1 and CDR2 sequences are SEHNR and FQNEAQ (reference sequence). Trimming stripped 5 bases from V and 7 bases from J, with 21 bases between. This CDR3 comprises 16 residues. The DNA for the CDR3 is TGTGCCAGCAGCGCAAGTAATAGCGTAGGGAGAAATGAGCAGTTCTTC. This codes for CASSASNSVGRNEQFF. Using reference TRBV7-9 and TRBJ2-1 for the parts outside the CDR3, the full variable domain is DTGVSQNPRHKITKRGQNVTFRCDPISEHNRLYWYRQTLGQGPEFLTYFQNEAQLEKSRLLSDRFSAERPKGSFSTLEIQRTEQGDSAMYLCASSASNSVGRNEQFFGPGTRLTVL.

This CDR3 is CASSLVEGGTEAFF. CDR3 nucleotides: TGCGCCAGCAGCTTGGTAGAGGGGGGCACTGAAGCTTTCTTT. The genes are TRBV5-1 and TRBJ1-1; perhaps TRBD1 as D (6 bases). V was cut by 0 bases and J by 4 bases, with 10 bases left in between. Germline lookup yields CDR1 SGHRS and CDR2 YFSETQ. This CDR3 spans 14 amino acids.

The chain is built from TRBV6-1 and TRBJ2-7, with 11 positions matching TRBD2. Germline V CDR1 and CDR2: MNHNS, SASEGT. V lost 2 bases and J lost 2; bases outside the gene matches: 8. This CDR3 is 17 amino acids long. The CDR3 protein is CASSEQRLAGLAYEQYF. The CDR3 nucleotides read TGTGCCAGCAGTGAACAGAGACTAGCGGGATTGGCCTACGAGCAGTACTTC.

The CDR3 protein is CAISDAGFNQPQHF. The CDR3 region has the DNA TGTGCCATCAGTGATGCCGGGTTCAATCAGCCCCAGCATTTT. The chain recombines TRBV10-3 with TRBJ1-5; D remains ambiguous. CDR1 ENHRY and CDR2 SYGVKD come from the germline V gene. This CDR3 is built from 14 residues. V lost 3 bases to trimming and J lost 3 bases, with 9 bases between them.

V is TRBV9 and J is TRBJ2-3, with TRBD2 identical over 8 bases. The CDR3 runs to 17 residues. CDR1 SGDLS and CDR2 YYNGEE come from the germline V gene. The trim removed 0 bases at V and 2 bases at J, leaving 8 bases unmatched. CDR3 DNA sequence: TGTGCCAGCAGCGTAGGGGTAGCGGGAATACTCACAGATACGCAGTATTTT. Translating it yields CASSVGVAGILTDTQYF.

This CDR3 reads CASPGETGELFF. CDR3 bases: TGTGCCAGCCCGGGGGAGACCGGGGAGCTGTTTTTT. V and J are TRBV28 and TRBJ2-2; D possibly corresponds to TRBD2 (6 bases). V was trimmed by 8 bases and J by 5 bases, leaving 9 bases between them. Germline lookup yields CDR1 MDHEN and CDR2 SYDVKM. The CDR3 runs to 12 residues.

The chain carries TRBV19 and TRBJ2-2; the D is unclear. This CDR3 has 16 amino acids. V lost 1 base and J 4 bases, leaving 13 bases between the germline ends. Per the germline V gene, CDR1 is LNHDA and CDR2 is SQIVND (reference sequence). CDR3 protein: CASSIVRGTSTGELFF. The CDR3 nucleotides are TGTGCCAGTAGTATAGTTAGAGGTACTTCCACCGGGGAGCTGTTTTTT.

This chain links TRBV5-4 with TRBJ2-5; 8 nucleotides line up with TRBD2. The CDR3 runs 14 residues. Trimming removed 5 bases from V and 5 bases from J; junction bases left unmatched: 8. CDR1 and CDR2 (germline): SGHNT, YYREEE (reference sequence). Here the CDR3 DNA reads TGTGCCAGCAGGCGAGCGGGACTAGAGGAGACCCAGTACTTC. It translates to CASRRAGLEETQYF.

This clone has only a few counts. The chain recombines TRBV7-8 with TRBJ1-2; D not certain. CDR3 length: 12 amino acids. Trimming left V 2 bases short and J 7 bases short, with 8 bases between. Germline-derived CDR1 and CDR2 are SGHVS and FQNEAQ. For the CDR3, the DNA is TGTGCCAGCAGCTTAAGCCCCACTGGCTACACCTTC. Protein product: CASSLSPTGYTF.

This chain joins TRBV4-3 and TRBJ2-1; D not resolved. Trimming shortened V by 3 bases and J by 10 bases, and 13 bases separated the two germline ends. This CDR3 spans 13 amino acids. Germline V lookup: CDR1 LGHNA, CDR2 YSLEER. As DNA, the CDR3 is TGCGCCAGCAGCCACGGATTGCTTGGAGAGCAGTTCTTC. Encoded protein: CASSHGLLGEQFF.

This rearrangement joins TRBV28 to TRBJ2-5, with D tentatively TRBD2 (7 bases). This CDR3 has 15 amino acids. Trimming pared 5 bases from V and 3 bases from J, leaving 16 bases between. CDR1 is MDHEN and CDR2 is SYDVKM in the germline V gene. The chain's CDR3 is CASSRIGGGKETQYF. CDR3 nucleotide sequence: TGTGCCAGCAGTCGAATAGGGGGGGGCAAAGAGACCCAGTACTTC.

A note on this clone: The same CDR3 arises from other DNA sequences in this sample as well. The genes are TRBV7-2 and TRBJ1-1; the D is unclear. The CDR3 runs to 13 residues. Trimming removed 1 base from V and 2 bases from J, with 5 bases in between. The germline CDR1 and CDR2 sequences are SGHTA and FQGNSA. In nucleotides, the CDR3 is TGTGCCAGCAGCTTAGGCAGAAACACTGAAGCTTTCTTT. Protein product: CASSLGRNTEAFF.

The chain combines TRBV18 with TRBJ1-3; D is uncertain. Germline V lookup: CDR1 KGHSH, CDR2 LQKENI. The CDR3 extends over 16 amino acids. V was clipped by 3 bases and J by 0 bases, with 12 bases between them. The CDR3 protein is CASSPLTSSSGNTIYF. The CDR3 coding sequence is TGTGCCAGCTCACCCTTGACATCTAGCTCTGGAAACACCATATATTTT.

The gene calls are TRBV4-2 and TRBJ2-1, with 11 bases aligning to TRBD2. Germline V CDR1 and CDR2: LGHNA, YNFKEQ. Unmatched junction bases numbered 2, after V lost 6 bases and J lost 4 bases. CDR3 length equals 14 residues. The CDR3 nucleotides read TGTGCCAGCAGTGGGACTAGCGGTTACAATGAGCAGTTCTTC. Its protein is CASSGTSGYNEQFF.

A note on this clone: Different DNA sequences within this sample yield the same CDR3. The CDR3 reads CASSQPLAGGTGELFF. CDR3 in DNA: TGCGCCAGCAGCCAACCCCTAGCGGGAGGTACCGGGGAGCTGTTTTTT. The J gene is TRBJ2-2, the V gene TRBV4-1; 11 positions match TRBD2. CDR1 is MGHRA and CDR2 is YSYEKL in the germline V gene. The CDR3 is 16 residues long. V was clipped by 2 bases and J by 5 bases; unmatched bases: 4.

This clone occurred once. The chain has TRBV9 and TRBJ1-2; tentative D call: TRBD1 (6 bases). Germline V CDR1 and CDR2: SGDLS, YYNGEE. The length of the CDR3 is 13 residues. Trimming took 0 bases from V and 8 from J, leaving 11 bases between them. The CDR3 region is CASSVAAGAGYTF. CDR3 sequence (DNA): TGTGCCAGCAGCGTAGCTGCGGGGGCCGGCTACACCTTC.

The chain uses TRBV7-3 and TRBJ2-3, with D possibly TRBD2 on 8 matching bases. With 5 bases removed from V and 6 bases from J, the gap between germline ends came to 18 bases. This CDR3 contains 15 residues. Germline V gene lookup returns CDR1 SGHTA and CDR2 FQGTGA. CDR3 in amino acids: CASSPVGRGLDTQYF. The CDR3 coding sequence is TGTGCCAGCAGCCCAGTCGGGAGGGGGCTGGATACGCAGTATTTT.